This T cell receptor (beta chain) was found in a study of Ad26.COV2.S vaccination and SARS-CoV-2 variants. The overall study: COV1001, an Ad26.COV2.S trial, supplied this vaccine-arm donor.

Germline-derived CDR1 and CDR2 are MNHNY and SVGAGI (reference sequence). This CDR3 contains 16 residues. V gave up 2 bases and J gave up 2 bases; unmatched junction bases: 8. Repertoires were generated with immunoSEQ multiplex PCR, while TCRdb's copy carries only in-frame clones and drops some. The table records around 250,000 clones, over 75% of them present only once. Treatment noted: around 19 received Ad26.COV2.S at low or high dose, single or two shots; 5 received placebo; per-sample allocation not given. Samples were taken on day 63 after the first vaccine or placebo injection. As regards this clone: Its matching antigen is unknown.

Overall study findings and caveats: There was a possibility that the TCR breadth and depth analyses underestimated total T cell responses. Those who received the vaccine showed greater spike-specific TCR breadth than those given placebo.

The TCR sequence derives from a person between 18 and 65 years old who received the Ad26.COV2.S COVID-19 vaccine or a placebo. V and J are TRBV6-6 and TRBJ2-7; 8 nucleotides match TRBD1. Sequencing used peripheral blood, obtained in a trial of Ad26.COV2.S vaccine versus placebo. The CDR3: CASSYADRGLTYEQYF. CDR3 DNA: TGTGCCAGCAGTTACGCCGACAGGGGCTTGACCTACGAGCAGTACTTC.